The 7 T cell receptor beta chains presented below share a single source sample, sequenced in a study of blood T cell repertoires in COVID-19. Here immunoSEQ multiplex PCR was the method, and the copy in TCRdb shows in-frame clones only, minus some. The sample includes tens of thousands of clones, less than 80% of them seen just once. The sample was peripheral blood. These receptors all come from an elderly man with acute or convalescent COVID-19.

This clone was seen once. The chain is built from TRBV27 and TRBJ1-5, with D possibly TRBD1 on 6 matching bases. From germline, CDR1 is MNHEY and CDR2 SMNVEV (reference sequence). The ends were cut back, 5 bases at V and 7 bases at J, with 18 bases in the middle. The CDR3 spans 15 residues. CDR3 nucleotides: TGTGCCAGCAGTCCCAGCGACAGGTTAATCCAGCCCCAGCATTTT. This codes for CASSPSDRLIQPQHF.

V gene TRBV29-1 combines with J gene TRBJ2-1; D gene unclear. V lost 5 bases and J 6 bases, leaving 5 bases between the germline ends. The germline gives CDR1 SQVTM, CDR2 ANQGSEA. CDR3 length: 10 residues. CDR3 coding DNA: TGCAGCGTTCTTAGCAATGAGCAGTTCTTC. Translated: CSVLSNEQFF.

The rearrangement links TRBV20-1 to TRBJ2-5; 7 nucleotides align to TRBD1. This CDR3 is built from 11 residues. With 5 bases clipped from V and 10 bases from J, the junction kept 7 bases outside the gene matches. Looked up from germline, CDR1 is DFQATT and CDR2 is SNEGSKA (reference sequence). The DNA for the CDR3 is TGCAGTGCTTCGGACAGGATAAGCCAGTACTTC. Translating gives CSASDRISQYF.

The CDR3 region has the DNA TGTGCCAGCAGCCCCGTGTCAGGGTCTGACACAGATACGCAGTATTTT. It translates to CASSPVSGSDTDTQYF. This chain uses TRBV5-4 with TRBJ2-3, with D maybe TRBD1 (5 bases). The germline V gene encodes CDR1 SGHNT and CDR2 YYREEE (reference sequence). V gave up 4 bases and J gave up 2 bases, with 17 bases separating them. The length of the CDR3 is 16 residues.

The V gene is TRBV19, the J gene TRBJ1-1, with 8 bases that match TRBD1. The CDR3 is 18 amino acids. Germline trimming cut 8 bases from V and 0 bases from J; bases unmatched to any gene: 17. Germline V gene data show CDR1 as LNHDA and CDR2 as SQIVND (reference sequence). Here the CDR3 reads CASSRDRQSFIVNTEAFF. Written as DNA, the CDR3 is TGTGCCAGTTCCCGGGACAGGCAAAGCTTTATAGTGAACACTGAAGCTTTCTTT.

This clone was recorded only once. The chain combines TRBV5-1 with TRBJ2-1, with a weak D call TRBD1 (5 bases). V shed 5 bases and J shed 3 bases, with 15 bases lying between them. There are 15 residues in the CDR3. Germline V gene sequence: CDR1 SGHRS, CDR2 YFSETQ. The CDR3, as DNA: TGCGCCAGCAGTTCGGGCAGGGCCGACTACAATGAGCAGTTCTTC. Residues: CASSSGRADYNEQFF. The full variable domain, completed using reference TRBV5-1 and TRBJ2-1, is KAGVTQTPRYLIKTRGQQVTLSCSPISGHRSVSWYQQTPGQGLQFLFEYFSETQRNKGNFPGRFSGRQFSNSRSEMNVSTLELGDSALYLCASSSGRADYNEQFFGPGTRLTVL.

The chain is built from TRBV29-1 and TRBJ1-3; 9 bases fit TRBD1. V was clipped by 6 bases and J by 3 bases; unmatched bases: 3. Germline V gene lookup returns CDR1 SQVTM and CDR2 ANQGSEA. The CDR3 sequence is 13 residues long. The CDR3 protein is CSVTGGGGNTIYF. The DNA of the CDR3 is TGCAGCGTAACAGGGGGCGGTGGAAACACCATATATTTT. Full variable domain (outside the CDR3, taken from reference TRBV29-1 and TRBJ1-3): SAVISQKPSRDICQRGTSLTIQCQVDSQVTMMFWYRQQPGQSLTLIATANQGSEATYESGFVIDKFPISRPNLTFSTLTVSNMSPEDSSIYLCSVTGGGGNTIYFGEGSWLTVV.